This section outlines one T cell receptor beta chain sequence together with its context. The CDR3 spans 11 residues. Germline V gene sequence: CDR1 MNHGY, CDR2 SVAAGI. Trimming removed 6 bases from V and 5 bases from J; junction bases left unmatched: 0. This entry comes from a study of OX40 agonist ivuxolimab in advanced cancers. Repertoires were generated with immunoSEQ multiplex PCR, while TCRdb's copy carries only in-frame clones and drops some. The table shows around 94,000 clones, with under 95% occurring only once. The specimen was CD4+ or CD8+ T cells sorted from blood, collected in a trial of the OX40 agonist ivuxolimab. The sequence was obtained from an adult with an advanced solid tumor such as melanoma, head and neck, liver or kidney cancer. The rearrangement uses TRBV6-9 and TRBJ2-5; 7 bases are a match to TRBD1. The CDR3 protein is CASRTGETQYF. The CDR3 DNA follows: TGTGCCAGCAGGACAGGGGAGACCCAGTACTTC.